The next 21 T cell receptor beta chains were all read from a single sample in a study of T cell responses to AZD1222 COVID-19 vaccine. Here immunoSEQ multiplex PCR was the method, and the copy in TCRdb shows in-frame clones only, minus some. The table includes about 110,000 clones, 85% to 95% detected once. The material sequenced was peripheral blood, taken 28 days after the second AZD1222 dose. The receptor source for this set is an adult who received the AZD1222 COVID-19 vaccine.

The chain joins TRBV28 to TRBJ2-1; D might be TRBD1 (5 bases). CDR3 length: 15 residues. Germline V gene lookup returns CDR1 MDHEN and CDR2 SYDVKM. V dropped 7 bases and J dropped 1 base, with 14 bases sitting between them. This CDR3 reads CASTRGARSYNEQFF. The CDR3 DNA reads TGTGCCAGCACCCGTGGGGCGAGATCCTACAATGAGCAGTTCTTC.

The chain is built from TRBV11-2 and TRBJ1-4; 7 bases are shared with TRBD1. CDR1 SGHAT and CDR2 FQNNGV come from the germline V gene. The CDR3 spans 14 residues. V lost 5 bases and J lost 7; bases outside the gene matches: 7. The CDR3 nucleotides read TGTGCCAGCAGCCCAGACAGGGTTTCTGAAAAACTGTTTTTT. Residues: CASSPDRVSEKLFF.

This chain joins TRBV6-2 or TRBV6-3 and TRBJ1-6; TRBD1 might be the D (5 bases). Germline V gives CDR1 MNHEY, CDR2 SVGEGT. V dropped 5 bases and J dropped 0 bases, with 14 bases sitting between them. This CDR3 comprises 17 residues. In DNA, the CDR3 is TGTGCCAGCAGTAAGAGCTCAGGGAGCTCCTATAATTCACCCCTCCACTTT. It translates to CASSKSSGSSYNSPLHF.

This chain links TRBV7-2 with TRBJ2-7; 7 bases align to TRBD2. The CDR3 runs 15 residues. The germline V gene has CDR1 SGHTA and CDR2 FQGNSA. V gave up 4 bases and J gave up 4 bases; unmatched junction bases: 10. The CDR3 region has the DNA TGTGCCAGCAGCTACCCCCAGGGAGGGAGGTACGAGCAGTACTTC. Its protein product is CASSYPQGGRYEQYF.

The rearrangement uses TRBV9 and TRBJ2-5; D gene ambiguous. V lost 4 bases to trimming and J lost 5 bases, with 9 bases between them. Germline-derived CDR1 and CDR2 are SGDLS and YYNGEE. The CDR3 extends over 12 amino acids. CDR3 sequence: CASSTQKETQYF. CDR3 nucleotide sequence: TGTGCCAGCAGCACCCAGAAGGAGACCCAGTACTTC.

This rearrangement joins TRBV11-2 to TRBJ2-5; 9 bases map to TRBD2. The junction had 6 bases not matched to a gene; V was cut back by 3 bases and J by 1 base. The V gene's germline CDR1 is SGHAT and CDR2 FQNNGV. This CDR3 spans 16 amino acids. DNA for the CDR3: TGTGCCAGCAGCTTGGAGAGAGCGGGGGGCCAAGAGACCCAGTACTTC. Amino acids: CASSLERAGGQETQYF.

V is TRBV20-1 and J is TRBJ1-5; a weak D match, TRBD1 (5 bases). This CDR3 has 13 amino acids. CDR1 is DFQATT and CDR2 is SNEGSKA in the germline V gene (reference sequence). The V and J ends lost 3 bases and 5 bases respectively, with 11 bases between them. Here the CDR3 reads CSASWQGDQPQHF. The CDR3 bases are TGCAGTGCTAGTTGGCAGGGCGATCAGCCCCAGCATTTT.

The gene calls are TRBV29-1 and TRBJ1-2; 8 nucleotides line up with TRBD1. The V gene's germline CDR1 is SQVTM and CDR2 ANQGSEA. The V gene end was trimmed by 8 bases and the J gene end by 8 bases; junction bases not matched to a gene: 22. This CDR3 has 16 amino acids. DNA of the CDR3: TGCAGCACCCCCGGGCTGGGACAGGCACCCCCGGGGGGCTACACCTTC. It is translated as CSTPGLGQAPPGGYTF.

The V gene is TRBV10-1, the J gene TRBJ1-1; possible D gene TRBD1, 5 bases. Trimming took 9 bases from V and 0 from J, leaving 14 bases between them. This CDR3 spans 14 amino acids. Germline lookup yields CDR1 WNHNN and CDR2 SYGVQD (reference sequence). This chain's CDR3 is CASNRGVMNTEAFF. In DNA, the CDR3 is TGCGCCAGTAATCGGGGGGTCATGAACACTGAAGCTTTCTTT.

This chain connects TRBV6-1 to TRBJ2-7; TRBD1 aligns across 7 bases. Germline V gene lookup returns CDR1 MNHNS and CDR2 SASEGT. The ends lost 3 bases at V and 2 bases at J; junction bases unmatched: 7. CDR3 size: 15 residues. The CDR3 region is CASSDRWQGAYEQYF. Here the CDR3 DNA reads TGTGCCAGCAGTGACAGGTGGCAGGGGGCCTACGAGCAGTACTTC.

The gene calls are TRBV7-2 and TRBJ1-2, with TRBD1 as a possible D gene (5 bases). With 5 bases removed from V and 6 bases from J, the gap between germline ends came to 19 bases. Per germline, CDR1 SGHTA and CDR2 FQGNSA. The CDR3 spans 15 residues. CDR3 sequence (DNA): TGTGCCAGCAGCGCTAGATTCACAGGACCCCATGGCTACACCTTC. It is translated as CASSARFTGPHGYTF.

Points on this clone: This same CDR3 is encoded by further DNA sequences in the sample. The CDR3 reads CASSLGSNQPQHF. Here the CDR3 DNA reads TGCGCCAGCAGCTTGGGTAGCAATCAGCCCCAGCATTTT. This chain connects TRBV5-1 to TRBJ1-5, with D unresolved. V lost 0 bases, J lost 0 bases, and 1 base lay in between. The CDR3 is 13 amino acids. Germline values: CDR1 SGHRS, CDR2 YFSETQ.

This chain links TRBV30 with TRBJ2-2; perhaps D is TRBD1 or TRBD2 (5 bases each). This CDR3 contains 14 residues. CDR1 and CDR2 from the germline V gene are GTSNPN and SVGIG (reference sequence). The ends were cut back, 2 bases at V and 2 bases at J, with 9 bases in the middle. For the CDR3, the DNA is TGTGCCTGGAGTAGGGGAGATAACACCGGGGAGCTGTTTTTT. Translated: CAWSRGDNTGELFF.

The chain links TRBV19 to TRBJ1-2; unclear D gene. The CDR3 consists of 15 residues. CDR1 is LNHDA and CDR2 is SQIVND in the germline V gene (reference sequence). Trimming pared 0 bases from V and 4 bases from J, leaving 12 bases between. CDR3 region: CASSIDLWTTYGYTF. As DNA, the CDR3 is TGTGCCAGTAGTATAGATCTATGGACGACCTATGGCTACACCTTC.

V and J are TRBV7-6 and TRBJ2-7; 7 nucleotides match TRBD2. Unmatched junction bases numbered 6, after V lost 4 bases and J lost 0 bases. Germline loops: CDR1 SGHVS, CDR2 FNYEAQ. The CDR3 sequence is 15 residues long. CDR3 protein: CASSSLAGHSYEQYF. CDR3 nucleotide sequence: TGTGCCAGCAGCTCCTTAGCGGGCCACTCCTACGAGCAGTACTTC.

The rearrangement joins TRBV29-1 to TRBJ2-1, with TRBD1 as a possible D gene (5 bases). CDR3 length equals 11 residues. From germline, CDR1 is SQVTM and CDR2 ANQGSEA. Trimming left V 2 bases short and J 6 bases short, with 5 bases between. CDR3 amino acids: CSVEQGNEQFF. The CDR3 DNA reads as TGCAGCGTTGAACAGGGCAATGAGCAGTTCTTC.

The chain joins TRBV5-7 to TRBJ1-4, with TRBD1 matching 9 bases. TRBV5-7 is sorted into the ORF group, with uncertain function. CDR3 length: 14 residues. V was clipped by 4 bases and J by 9 bases; unmatched bases: 7. For the CDR3, the DNA is TGTGCCAGCAGCCGTCCTAACAGGGGGCAAAAACTGTTTTTT. Residues: CASSRPNRGQKLFF.

The J gene is TRBJ1-5, the V gene TRBV2, with D possibly matching TRBD1 (6 bases). With 6 bases removed from V and 0 bases from J, the gap between germline ends came to 12 bases. Per germline, CDR1 SNHLY and CDR2 FYNNEI. The CDR3 loop spans 15 amino acids. CDR3 in DNA: TGTGCCAGCAGCGCACAGGGAAATAGCAATCAGCCCCAGCATTTT. Residues: CASSAQGNSNQPQHF.

Only a few counts were recorded for this clone. The V call is TRBV18, the J call TRBJ2-1; D is possibly TRBD2 (6 bases). Trimming pared 0 bases from V and 7 bases from J, leaving 7 bases between. The CDR3 has 13 amino acids. Germline CDR1 and CDR2: KGHSH and LQKENI. CDR3: CASSPPEGNEQFF. The CDR3 region has the DNA TGTGCCAGCTCACCACCGGAGGGGAATGAGCAGTTCTTC.

V is TRBV27 and J is TRBJ2-7; 7 bases map to TRBD1. The CDR3 sequence is 14 residues long. The germline gives CDR1 MNHEY, CDR2 SMNVEV (reference sequence). V lost 5 bases and J lost 2; bases outside the gene matches: 6. CDR3 bases: TGTGCCAGCAGTAACACCGGGACAGCCTACGAGCAGTACTTC. Translating it yields CASSNTGTAYEQYF.

The chain uses TRBV30 and TRBJ1-1; a possible D gene is TRBD1 (5 bases). The V end was cut by 2 bases, the J end by 4 bases, with 14 bases between. The germline gives CDR1 GTSNPN, CDR2 SVGIG (reference sequence). This CDR3 comprises 14 residues. The CDR3 DNA is TGTGCCTGGAGTAACCCCCCTGGGGGCACTGAAGCTTTCTTT. Translated, it gives CAWSNPPGGTEAFF.